This T cell receptor beta chain was sequenced during a study of blood T cell repertoires in COVID-19. Living in about two dozen US areas, the participants were between about 18 and 100 years of age. Per the original methods: Quantification of nucleated cells was approximated via reference gene primer amplification. This table comes from immunoSEQ multiplex PCR, and its TCRdb copy is limited to in-frame clones, with some not included. That table is the source of V, J and clone size, and D and trimming were worked out from the DNA. The profile shows approximately 260,000 clones, under 90% of them singletons. CDR3 length: 12 amino acids. The V gene lost 1 base and the J gene lost 8 bases, with 9 bases spanning the gap. Germline CDR1 SGHRS, CDR2 YFSETQ.

The TCR comes from a man younger than 40 with acute COVID-19. The rearrangement uses TRBV5-1 and TRBJ1-2; D gene ambiguous. The sample comprised PBMCs or T cells enriched from blood (not recorded which). The CDR3 reads CASSLNEEGYTF. CDR3 sequence (DNA): TGCGCCAGCAGCTTGAATGAGGAAGGCTACACCTTC.